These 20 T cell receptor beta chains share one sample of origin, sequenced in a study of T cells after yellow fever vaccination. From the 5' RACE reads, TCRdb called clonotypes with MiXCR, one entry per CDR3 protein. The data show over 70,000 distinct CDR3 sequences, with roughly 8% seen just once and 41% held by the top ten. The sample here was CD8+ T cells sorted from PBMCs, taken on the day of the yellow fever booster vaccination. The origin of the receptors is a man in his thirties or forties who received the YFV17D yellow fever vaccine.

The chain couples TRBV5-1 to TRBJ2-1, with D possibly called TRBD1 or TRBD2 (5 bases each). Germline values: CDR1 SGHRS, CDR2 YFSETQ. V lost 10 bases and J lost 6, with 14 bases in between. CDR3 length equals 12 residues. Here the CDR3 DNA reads TGCGCCTCCCTCGGGGCGGGCAATGAGCAGTTCTTC. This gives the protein CASLGAGNEQFF.

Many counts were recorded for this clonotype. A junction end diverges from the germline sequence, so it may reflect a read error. This chain's CDR3 is CASSHSGGTSDTQYF. CDR3 in DNA: TGTGCCAGCAGTCACTCGGGGGGGACTTCTGATACGCAGTATTTT. The chain employs TRBV6-5 and TRBJ2-3; 8 nucleotides agree with TRBD2. This CDR3 region has 15 residues. In germline, CDR1 is MNHEY, CDR2 SVGAGI.

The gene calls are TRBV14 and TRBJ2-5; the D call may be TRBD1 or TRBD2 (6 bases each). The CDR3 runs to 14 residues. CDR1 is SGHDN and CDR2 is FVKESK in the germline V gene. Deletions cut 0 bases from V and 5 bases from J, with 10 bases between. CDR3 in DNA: TGTGCCAGCAGCCAAGAATGGGGGGCCGAGACCCAGTACTTC. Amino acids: CASSQEWGAETQYF.

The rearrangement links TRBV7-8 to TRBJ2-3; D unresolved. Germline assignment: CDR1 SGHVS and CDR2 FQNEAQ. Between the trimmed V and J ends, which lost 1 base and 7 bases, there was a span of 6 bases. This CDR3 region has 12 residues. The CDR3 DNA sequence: TGTGCCAGCAGCTTAGATCCGTATACGCAGTATTTT. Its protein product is CASSLDPYTQYF.

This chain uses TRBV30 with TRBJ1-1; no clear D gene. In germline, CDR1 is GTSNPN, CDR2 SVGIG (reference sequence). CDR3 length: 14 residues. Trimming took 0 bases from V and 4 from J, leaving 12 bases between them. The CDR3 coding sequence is TGTGCCTGGAGTGTGGGAAGGGCAAGCACTGAAGCTTTCTTT. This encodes CAWSVGRASTEAFF.

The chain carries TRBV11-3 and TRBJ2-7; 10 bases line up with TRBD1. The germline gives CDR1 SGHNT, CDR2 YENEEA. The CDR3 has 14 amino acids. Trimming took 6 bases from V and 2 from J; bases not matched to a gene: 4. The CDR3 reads CASRPDRGTYEQYF. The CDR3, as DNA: TGTGCCAGCAGACCGGACAGGGGGACCTACGAGCAGTACTTC.

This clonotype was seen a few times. The CDR3 nucleotides read TGTGCCAGCAGCGTAGGGCTAGCCAACACCGGGGAGCTGTTTTTT. This sequence encodes CASSVGLANTGELFF. This chain joins TRBV9 and TRBJ2-2, with D perhaps TRBD2 (5 bases). Germline V CDR1 and CDR2: SGDLS, YYNGEE. This CDR3 is 15 amino acids long. The ends were cut back, 0 bases at V and 2 bases at J, with 8 bases in the middle.

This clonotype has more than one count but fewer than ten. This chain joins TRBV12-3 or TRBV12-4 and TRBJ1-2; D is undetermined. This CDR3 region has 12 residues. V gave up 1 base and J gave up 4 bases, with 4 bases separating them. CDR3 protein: CASSLGSYGYTF. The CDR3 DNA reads TGTGCCAGCAGTTTAGGCAGCTATGGCTACACCTTC.

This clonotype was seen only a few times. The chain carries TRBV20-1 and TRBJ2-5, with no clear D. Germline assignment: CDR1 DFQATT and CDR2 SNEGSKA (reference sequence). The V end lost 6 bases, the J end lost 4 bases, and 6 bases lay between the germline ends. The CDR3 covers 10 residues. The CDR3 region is CSAAPETQYF. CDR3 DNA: TGCAGTGCGGCCCCAGAGACCCAGTACTTC.

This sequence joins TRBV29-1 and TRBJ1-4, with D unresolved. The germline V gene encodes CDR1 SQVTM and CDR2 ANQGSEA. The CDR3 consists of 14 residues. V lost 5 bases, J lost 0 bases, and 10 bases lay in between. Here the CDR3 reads CSVYRGATNEKLFF. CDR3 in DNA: TGCAGCGTTTACCGGGGAGCAACTAATGAAAAACTGTTTTTT.

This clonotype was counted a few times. The CDR3 protein is CASSAGGGIGELFF. The CDR3 DNA reads TGTGCCAGCAGCGCCGGGGGAGGGATCGGGGAGCTGTTTTTT. The chain combines TRBV5-6 with TRBJ2-2; 7 bases are shared with TRBD2. Losses at the gene ends were 4 bases for V and 7 bases for J; bases not matched to a gene: 7. The CDR3 is 14 residues long. Germline loops: CDR1 SGHDT, CDR2 YYEEEE.

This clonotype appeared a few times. CDR3 DNA sequence: TGTGCCAGCAGCGTAGATGTCGCCCCGAGAGGCTACACCTTC. The encoded protein is CASSVDVAPRGYTF. The V call is TRBV9, the J call TRBJ1-2; D remains unclear. Germline values: CDR1 SGDLS, CDR2 YYNGEE. Trimming took 0 bases from V and 8 from J, leaving 14 bases between them. The CDR3 consists of 14 residues.

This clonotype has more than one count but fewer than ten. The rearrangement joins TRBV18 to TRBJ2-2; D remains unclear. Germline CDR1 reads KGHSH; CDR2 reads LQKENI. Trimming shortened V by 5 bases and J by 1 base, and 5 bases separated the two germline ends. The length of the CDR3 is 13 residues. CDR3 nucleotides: TGTGCCAGCTCAGATGGGAACACCGGGGAGCTGTTTTTT. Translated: CASSDGNTGELFF.

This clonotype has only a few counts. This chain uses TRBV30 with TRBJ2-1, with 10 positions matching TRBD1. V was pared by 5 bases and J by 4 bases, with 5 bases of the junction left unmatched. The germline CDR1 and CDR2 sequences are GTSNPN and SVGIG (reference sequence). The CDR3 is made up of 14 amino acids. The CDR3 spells CAWFPGQGYNEQFF. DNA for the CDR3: TGTGCCTGGTTTCCGGGACAGGGGTACAATGAGCAGTTCTTC. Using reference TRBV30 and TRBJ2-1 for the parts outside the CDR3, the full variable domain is SQTIHQWPATLVQPVGSPLSLECTVEGTSNPNLYWYRQAAGRGLQLLFYSVGIGQISSEVPQNLSASRPQDRQFILSSKKLLLSDSGFYLCAWFPGQGYNEQFFGPGTRLTVL.

The chain's CDR3 is CASSGGQALQETQYF. The CDR3 bases are TGTGCCAGCAGCGGGGGACAGGCCTTACAAGAGACCCAGTACTTC. The rearrangement uses TRBV9 and TRBJ2-5; 8 bases match TRBD1. The germline V gene encodes CDR1 SGDLS and CDR2 YYNGEE. This CDR3 is 15 amino acids long. V lost 3 bases and J lost 2; bases outside the gene matches: 6.

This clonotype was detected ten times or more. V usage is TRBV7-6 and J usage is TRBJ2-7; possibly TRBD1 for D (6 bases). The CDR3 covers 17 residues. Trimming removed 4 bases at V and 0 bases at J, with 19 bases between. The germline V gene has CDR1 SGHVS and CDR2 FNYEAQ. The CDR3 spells CASSSDYRDHLSYEQYF. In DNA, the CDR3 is TGTGCCAGCAGCTCAGACTACAGGGACCACCTCTCCTACGAGCAGTACTTC.

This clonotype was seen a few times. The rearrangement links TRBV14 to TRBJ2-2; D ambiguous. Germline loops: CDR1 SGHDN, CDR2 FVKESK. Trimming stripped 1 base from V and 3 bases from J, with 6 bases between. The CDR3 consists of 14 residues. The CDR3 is CASSQVAYTGELFF. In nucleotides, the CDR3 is TGTGCCAGCAGCCAAGTTGCCTACACCGGGGAGCTGTTTTTT.

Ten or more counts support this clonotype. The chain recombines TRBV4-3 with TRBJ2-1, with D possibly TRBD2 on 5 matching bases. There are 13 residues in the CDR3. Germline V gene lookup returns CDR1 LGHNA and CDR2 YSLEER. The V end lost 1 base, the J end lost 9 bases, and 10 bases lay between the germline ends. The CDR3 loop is CASSQGVASEQFF. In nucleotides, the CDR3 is TGCGCCAGCAGCCAAGGTGTAGCGAGTGAGCAGTTCTTC.

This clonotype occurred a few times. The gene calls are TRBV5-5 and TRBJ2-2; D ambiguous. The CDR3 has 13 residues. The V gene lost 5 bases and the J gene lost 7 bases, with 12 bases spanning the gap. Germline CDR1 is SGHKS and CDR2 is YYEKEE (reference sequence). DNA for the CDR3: TGTGCCAGCAGTATGACGGCTGGCGGGGAGCTGTTTTTT. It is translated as CASSMTAGGELFF.

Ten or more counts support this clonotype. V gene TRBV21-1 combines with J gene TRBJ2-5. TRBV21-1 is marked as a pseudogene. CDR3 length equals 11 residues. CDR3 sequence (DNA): TGTGCCAGCAGCAGACAAGAGACCCAGTACTTC. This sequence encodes CASSRQETQYF.